The 17 T cell receptor beta chains presented below share a single source sample, sequenced in a study of human thymus T cells. This table comes from immunoSEQ multiplex PCR, and its TCRdb copy is limited to in-frame clones, with some not included. The sample shows around 45,000 clones, approximately 95% of them seen only once. The sequenced sample consisted of blood. The receptors here all came from a girl less than two years old with a congenital heart defect but otherwise immunologically healthy.

The chain employs TRBV30 and TRBJ1-1; a weak D match, TRBD1 (6 bases). V dropped 0 bases and J dropped 6 bases, with 14 bases sitting between them. Germline values: CDR1 GTSNPN, CDR2 SVGIG (reference sequence). The CDR3 totals 14 residues. The CDR3 coding sequence is TGTGCCTGGAGTGTAGGTAAACAGGGCTCTGAAGCTTTCTTT. Its protein product is CAWSVGKQGSEAFF.

The chain employs TRBV4-1 and TRBJ1-5, with D maybe TRBD1 (5 bases). The CDR3 runs 18 residues. The germline CDR1 and CDR2 sequences are MGHRA and YSYEKL. V lost 0 bases, J lost 4 bases, and 19 bases lay in between. The CDR3 region is CASSQEIMRGGWNQPQHF. For the CDR3, the DNA is TGCGCCAGCAGCCAAGAAATAATGCGGGGGGGGTGGAATCAGCCCCAGCATTTT.

The J gene is TRBJ2-1, the V gene TRBV7-2; TRBD2 is a possible D gene (6 bases). This CDR3 has 14 amino acids. Between the trimmed V and J ends, which lost 6 bases and 4 bases, there was a span of 13 bases. CDR1 SGHTA and CDR2 FQGNSA come from the germline V gene. The CDR3 here is CASRTGVGYNEQFF. The CDR3, as DNA: TGTGCCAGCAGAACGGGAGTAGGGTACAATGAGCAGTTCTTC.

The rearrangement uses TRBV11-2 and TRBJ2-5; D gene uncertain. The CDR3 has 14 amino acids. Germline CDR1 is SGHAT and CDR2 is FQNNGV. The V gene lost 5 bases and the J gene lost 2 bases, with 12 bases spanning the gap. The DNA of the CDR3 is TGTGCCAGCAGCGCTGGGGTGGGACAAGAGACCCAGTACTTC. Its protein product is CASSAGVGQETQYF. Full variable domain (remainder filled in from reference TRBV11-2 and TRBJ2-5): EAGVAQSPRYKIIEKRQSVAFWCNPISGHATLYWYQQILGQGPKLLIQFQNNGVVDDSQLPKDRFSAERLKGVDSTLKIQPAKLEDSAVYLCASSAGVGQETQYFGPGTRLLVL.

This chain connects TRBV6-4 to TRBJ2-6, with no clear D. Germline V gene data show CDR1 as MRHNA and CDR2 as SNTAGT. The CDR3 length is 16 residues. Trimming pared 0 bases from V and 0 bases from J, leaving 6 bases between. This CDR3 reads CASSDSGLSGANVLTF. The CDR3 DNA reads TGTGCCAGCAGTGACTCGGGTCTCTCTGGGGCCAACGTCCTGACTTTC.

The chain carries TRBV27 and TRBJ2-5; 12 nucleotides line up with TRBD2. Germline lookup yields CDR1 MNHEY and CDR2 SMNVEV (reference sequence). The CDR3 sequence is 18 residues long. J was trimmed by 2 bases and V by 5 bases; bases with no gene match: 12. DNA for the CDR3: TGTGCCAGCAGTCCACCGACTAGCGGGAGAGAGCTTCAAGAGACCCAGTACTTC. This sequence encodes CASSPPTSGRELQETQYF.

The rearrangement joins TRBV27 to TRBJ1-3; D is unclear. The CDR3 length is 13 residues. Germline-derived CDR1 and CDR2 are MNHEY and SMNVEV (reference sequence). V lost 6 bases and J 5 bases, leaving 11 bases between the germline ends. The chain's CDR3 is CASRGLLRNTIYF. The CDR3, as DNA: TGTGCCAGCAGGGGATTGCTGAGAAACACCATATATTTT.

This chain joins TRBV5-4 and TRBJ2-1, with a tentative D call TRBD2 (7 bases). The CDR3 length is 13 residues. From germline, CDR1 is SGHNT and CDR2 YYREEE (reference sequence). V dropped 0 bases and J dropped 14 bases, with 15 bases sitting between them. CDR3 region: CASSLAVKGGEFF. In DNA, the CDR3 is TGTGCCAGCAGCTTGGCTGTTAAGGGGGGGGAGTTCTTC.

V and J are TRBV10-1 and TRBJ2-3; the D gene is possibly TRBD2 (6 bases). With 3 bases removed from V and 3 bases from J, the gap between germline ends came to 13 bases. The CDR3 length is 15 residues. CDR1 is WNHNN, CDR2 SYGVQD, per germline (reference sequence). CDR3 amino acids: CASSEGIGGTDTQYF. In DNA form, the CDR3 reads TGCGCCAGCAGTGAAGGGATCGGAGGGACAGATACGCAGTATTTT.

This clone was observed a single time. This chain connects TRBV30 to TRBJ2-1; D gene unclear. There are 10 residues in the CDR3. The V end was cut by 2 bases, the J end by 9 bases, with 5 bases between. Germline CDR1 and CDR2: GTSNPN and SVGIG (reference sequence). The CDR3: CAWSSAEQFF. CDR3 coding DNA: TGTGCCTGGAGTTCTGCTGAGCAGTTCTTC. The full variable domain, its missing parts supplied by reference TRBV30 and TRBJ2-1, is SQTIHQWPATLVQPVGSPLSLECTVEGTSNPNLYWYRQAAGRGLQLLFYSVGIGQISSEVPQNLSASRPQDRQFILSSKKLLLSDSGFYLCAWSSAEQFFGPGTRLTVL.

The gene calls are TRBV5-6 and TRBJ2-7; tentatively, D is TRBD1 (5 bases). The germline CDR1 and CDR2 sequences are SGHDT and YYEEEE. This CDR3 has 12 residues. V lost 4 bases, J lost 2 bases, and 7 bases lay in between. This CDR3 is CASSQGAYEQYF. DNA for the CDR3: TGTGCCAGCAGCCAAGGGGCCTACGAGCAGTACTTC.

The J gene is TRBJ2-2, the V gene TRBV6-5; 8 bases line up with TRBD1. CDR1 MNHEY and CDR2 SVGAGI come from the germline V gene. The CDR3 spans 13 residues. V shed 6 bases, J shed 6 bases, and the junction held 3 bases outside the gene matches. The CDR3 coding sequence is TGTGCCAGCAGGAAACAGGGGGCCGGGGAGCTGTTTTTT. It yields the protein CASRKQGAGELFF.

This clone came up once. The V gene is TRBV28, the J gene TRBJ1-4, with D tentatively TRBD1 (6 bases). V lost 5 bases to trimming and J lost 3 bases, with 10 bases between them. The germline V gene encodes CDR1 MDHEN and CDR2 SYDVKM. The CDR3 runs 14 residues. Here the CDR3 DNA reads TGTGCCAGCAGTAAGGGGGGGGCTAATGAAAAACTGTTTTTT. It yields the protein CASSKGGANEKLFF.

The chain employs TRBV7-9 and TRBJ1-2, with a tentative D call TRBD1 (5 bases). From germline, CDR1 is SEHNR and CDR2 FQNEAQ (reference sequence). V shed 2 bases and J shed 6 bases, with 22 bases lying between them. This CDR3 has 17 residues. The CDR3 loop reads CASSLHVLAGGGDGYTF. Here the CDR3 DNA reads TGTGCCAGCAGCTTACACGTCCTCGCGGGGGGAGGAGATGGCTACACCTTC.

The count of this clone is one. The chain carries TRBV6-5 and TRBJ1-2; TRBD1 matches at 8 bases. Germline V gene lookup returns CDR1 MNHEY and CDR2 SVGAGI. V gave up 2 bases and J gave up 4 bases; unmatched junction bases: 3. The CDR3 contains 14 residues. The DNA for the CDR3 is TGTGCCAGCAGTTACGGACAGGGAGCCTATGGCTACACCTTC. Translation gives CASSYGQGAYGYTF.

This clone showed up just once. Here the CDR3 reads CASSTLDPYSNQPQHF. CDR3 in DNA: TGTGCCAGTAGTACCCTGGACCCGTATAGCAATCAGCCCCAGCATTTT. V usage is TRBV19 and J usage is TRBJ1-5; D gene uncertain. The CDR3 has 16 amino acids. Germline CDR1 and CDR2: LNHDA and SQIVND (reference sequence). Trimming removed 4 bases at V and 0 bases at J, with 13 bases between.

The chain carries TRBV6-1 and TRBJ2-7; the D is unclear. The V end lost 3 bases, the J end lost 2 bases, and 14 bases lay between the germline ends. The CDR3 totals 15 residues. Germline CDR1 is MNHNS and CDR2 is SASEGT. The CDR3 loop reads CASSDRSCRTYEQYF. CDR3 DNA sequence: TGTGCCAGCAGTGACAGGTCGTGCAGAACCTACGAGCAGTACTTC.